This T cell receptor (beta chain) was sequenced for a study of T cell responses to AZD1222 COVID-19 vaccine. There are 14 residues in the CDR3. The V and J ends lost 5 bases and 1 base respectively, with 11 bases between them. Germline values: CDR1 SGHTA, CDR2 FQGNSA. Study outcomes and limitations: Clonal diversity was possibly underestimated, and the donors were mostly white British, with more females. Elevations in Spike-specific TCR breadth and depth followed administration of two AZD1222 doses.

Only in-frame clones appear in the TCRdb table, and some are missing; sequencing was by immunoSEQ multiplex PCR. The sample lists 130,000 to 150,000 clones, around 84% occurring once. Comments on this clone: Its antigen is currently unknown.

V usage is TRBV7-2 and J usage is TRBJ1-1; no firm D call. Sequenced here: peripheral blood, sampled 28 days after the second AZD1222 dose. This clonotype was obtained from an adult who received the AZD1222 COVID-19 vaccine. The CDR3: CASSPGAGNTEAFF. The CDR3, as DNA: TGTGCCAGCAGCCCCGGCGCGGGGAACACTGAAGCTTTCTTT. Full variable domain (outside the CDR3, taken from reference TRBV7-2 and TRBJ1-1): GAGVSQSPSNKVTEKGKDVELRCDPISGHTALYWYRQSLGQGLEFLIYFQGNSAPDKSGLPSDRFSAERTGGSVSTLTIQRTQQEDSAVYLCASSPGAGNTEAFFGQGTRLTVV.